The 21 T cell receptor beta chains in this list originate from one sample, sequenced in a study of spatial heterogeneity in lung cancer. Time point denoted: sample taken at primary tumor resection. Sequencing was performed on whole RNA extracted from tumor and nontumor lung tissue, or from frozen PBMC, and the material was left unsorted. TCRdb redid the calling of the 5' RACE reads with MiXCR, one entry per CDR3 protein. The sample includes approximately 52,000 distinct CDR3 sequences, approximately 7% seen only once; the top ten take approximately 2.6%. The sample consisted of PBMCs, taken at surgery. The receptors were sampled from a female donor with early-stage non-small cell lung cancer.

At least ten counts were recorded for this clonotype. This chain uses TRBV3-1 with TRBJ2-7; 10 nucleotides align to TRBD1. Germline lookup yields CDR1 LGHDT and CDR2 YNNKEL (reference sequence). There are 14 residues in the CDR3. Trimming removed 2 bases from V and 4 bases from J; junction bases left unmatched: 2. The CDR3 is CASSQRTGGYEQYF. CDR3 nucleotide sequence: TGTGCCAGCAGCCAAAGGACAGGGGGGTACGAGCAGTACTTC.

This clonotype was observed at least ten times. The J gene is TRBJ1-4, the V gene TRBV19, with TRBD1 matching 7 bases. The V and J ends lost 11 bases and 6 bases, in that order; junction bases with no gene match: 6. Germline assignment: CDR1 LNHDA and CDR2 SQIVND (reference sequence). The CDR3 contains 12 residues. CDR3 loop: CAAGGVYEKLFF. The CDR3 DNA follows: TGTGCCGCAGGGGGAGTGTATGAAAAACTGTTTTTT.

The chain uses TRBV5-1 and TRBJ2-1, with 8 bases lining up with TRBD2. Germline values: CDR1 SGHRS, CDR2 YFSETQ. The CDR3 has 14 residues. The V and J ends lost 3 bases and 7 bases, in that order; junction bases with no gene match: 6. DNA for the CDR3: TGCGCCAGCAGCTCCCTGCGGGGGGCAAATGAGCAGTTCTTC. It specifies CASSSLRGANEQFF.

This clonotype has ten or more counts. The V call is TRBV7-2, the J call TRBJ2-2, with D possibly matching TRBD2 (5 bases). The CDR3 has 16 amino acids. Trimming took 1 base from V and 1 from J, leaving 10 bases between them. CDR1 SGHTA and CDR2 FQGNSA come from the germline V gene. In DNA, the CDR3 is TGTGCCAGCAGCTTAGGGAGGAGGCGGAACACCGGGGAGCTGTTTTTT. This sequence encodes CASSLGRRRNTGELFF.

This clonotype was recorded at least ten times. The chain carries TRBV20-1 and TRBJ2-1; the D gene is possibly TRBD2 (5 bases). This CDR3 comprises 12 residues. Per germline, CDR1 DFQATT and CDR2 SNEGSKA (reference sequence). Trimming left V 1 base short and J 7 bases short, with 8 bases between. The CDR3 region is CSARGLTNEQFF. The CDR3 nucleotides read TGCAGTGCTAGAGGACTAACGAATGAGCAGTTCTTC.

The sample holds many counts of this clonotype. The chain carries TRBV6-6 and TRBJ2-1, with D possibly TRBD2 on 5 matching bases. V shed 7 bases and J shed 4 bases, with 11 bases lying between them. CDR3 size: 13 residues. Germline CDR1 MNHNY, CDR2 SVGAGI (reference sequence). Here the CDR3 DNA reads TGTGCCAGCATAAGAGAGGGATACAATGAGCAGTTCTTC. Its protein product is CASIREGYNEQFF.

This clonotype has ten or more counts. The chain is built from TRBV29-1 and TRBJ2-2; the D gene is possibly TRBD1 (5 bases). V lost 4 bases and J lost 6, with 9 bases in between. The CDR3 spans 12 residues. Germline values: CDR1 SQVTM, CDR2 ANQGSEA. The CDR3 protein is CSVGRVAGELFF. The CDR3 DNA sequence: TGCAGCGTTGGCAGGGTTGCCGGGGAGCTGTTTTTT.

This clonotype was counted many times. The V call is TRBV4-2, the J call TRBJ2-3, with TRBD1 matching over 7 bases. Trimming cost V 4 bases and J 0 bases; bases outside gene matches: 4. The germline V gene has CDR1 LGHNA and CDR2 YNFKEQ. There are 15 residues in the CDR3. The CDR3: CASSPGQISTDTQYF. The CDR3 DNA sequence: TGTGCCAGCAGCCCGGGACAGATTAGCACAGATACGCAGTATTTT.

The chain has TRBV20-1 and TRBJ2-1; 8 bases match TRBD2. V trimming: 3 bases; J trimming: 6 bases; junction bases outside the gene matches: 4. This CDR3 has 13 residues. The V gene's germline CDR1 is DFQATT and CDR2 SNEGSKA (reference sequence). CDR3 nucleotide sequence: TGCAGTGCTAGTCGGGGGGGGCGCAATGAGCAGTTCTTC. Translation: CSASRGGRNEQFF.

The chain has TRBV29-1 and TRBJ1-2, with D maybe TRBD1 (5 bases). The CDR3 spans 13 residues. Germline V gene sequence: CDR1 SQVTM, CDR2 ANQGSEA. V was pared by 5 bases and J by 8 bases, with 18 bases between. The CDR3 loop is CSVRFRDIGGYTF. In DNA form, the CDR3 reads TGCAGCGTTCGTTTCAGGGATATAGGAGGCTACACCTTC.

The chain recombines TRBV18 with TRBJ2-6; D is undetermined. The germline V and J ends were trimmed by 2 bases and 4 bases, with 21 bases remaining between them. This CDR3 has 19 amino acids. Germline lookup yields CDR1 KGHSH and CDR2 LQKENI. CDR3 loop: CASSPSPGPKGGGANVLTF. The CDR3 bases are TGTGCCAGCTCACCATCCCCCGGGCCAAAGGGTGGAGGGGCCAACGTCCTGACTTTC.

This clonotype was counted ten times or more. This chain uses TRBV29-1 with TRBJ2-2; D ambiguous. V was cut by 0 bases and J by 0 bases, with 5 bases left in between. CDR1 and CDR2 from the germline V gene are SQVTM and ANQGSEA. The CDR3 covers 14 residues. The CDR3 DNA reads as TGCAGCGTTGAAGACACTGCGAACACCGGGGAGCTGTTTTTT. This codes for CSVEDTANTGELFF.

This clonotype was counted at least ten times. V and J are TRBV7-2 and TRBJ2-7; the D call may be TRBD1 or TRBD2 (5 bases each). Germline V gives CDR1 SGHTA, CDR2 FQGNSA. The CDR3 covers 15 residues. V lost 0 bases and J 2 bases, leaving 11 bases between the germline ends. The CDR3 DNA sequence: TGTGCCAGCAGCTTAGCCGGGACGGGTACCTACGAGCAGTACTTC. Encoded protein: CASSLAGTGTYEQYF.

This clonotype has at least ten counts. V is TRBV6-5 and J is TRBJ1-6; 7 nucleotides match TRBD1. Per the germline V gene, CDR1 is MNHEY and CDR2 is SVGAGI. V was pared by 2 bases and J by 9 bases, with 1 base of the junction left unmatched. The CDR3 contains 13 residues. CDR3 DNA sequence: TGTGCCAGCAGTTACGGGACAGCTTCACCCCTCCACTTT. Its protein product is CASSYGTASPLHF.

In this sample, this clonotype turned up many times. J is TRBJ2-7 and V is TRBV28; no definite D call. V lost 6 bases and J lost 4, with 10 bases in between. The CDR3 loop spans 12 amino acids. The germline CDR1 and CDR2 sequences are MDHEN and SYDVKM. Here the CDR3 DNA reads TGTGCCAGCAGCTCCACAGTTTACGAGCAGTACTTC. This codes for CASSSTVYEQYF.

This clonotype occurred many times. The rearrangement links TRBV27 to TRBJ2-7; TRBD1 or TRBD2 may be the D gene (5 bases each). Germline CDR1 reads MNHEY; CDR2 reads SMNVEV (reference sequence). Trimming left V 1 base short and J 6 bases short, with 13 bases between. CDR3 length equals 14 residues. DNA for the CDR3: TGTGCCAGCAGTTTATGGGACCGACAGTCCGAGCAGTACTTC. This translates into CASSLWDRQSEQYF.

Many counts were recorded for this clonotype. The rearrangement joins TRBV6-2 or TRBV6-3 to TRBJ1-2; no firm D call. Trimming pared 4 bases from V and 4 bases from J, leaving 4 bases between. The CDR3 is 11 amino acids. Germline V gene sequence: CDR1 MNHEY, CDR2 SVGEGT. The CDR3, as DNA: TGTGCCAGCAGTTCCCGCTATGGCTACACCTTC. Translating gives CASSSRYGYTF.

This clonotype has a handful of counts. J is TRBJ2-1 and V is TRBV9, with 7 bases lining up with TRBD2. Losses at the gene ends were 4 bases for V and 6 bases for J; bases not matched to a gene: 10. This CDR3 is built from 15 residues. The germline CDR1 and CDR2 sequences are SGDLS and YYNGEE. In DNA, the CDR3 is TGTGCCAGCAGCTCCCCACCCGGGACTATCAATGAGCAGTTCTTC. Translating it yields CASSSPPGTINEQFF.

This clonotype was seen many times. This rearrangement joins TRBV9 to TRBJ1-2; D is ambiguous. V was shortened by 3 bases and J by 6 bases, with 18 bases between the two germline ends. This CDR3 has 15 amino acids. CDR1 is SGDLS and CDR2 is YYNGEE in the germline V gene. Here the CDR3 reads CASSAGYGSVDGYTF. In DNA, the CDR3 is TGTGCCAGCAGCGCCGGTTATGGTAGCGTAGATGGCTACACCTTC.

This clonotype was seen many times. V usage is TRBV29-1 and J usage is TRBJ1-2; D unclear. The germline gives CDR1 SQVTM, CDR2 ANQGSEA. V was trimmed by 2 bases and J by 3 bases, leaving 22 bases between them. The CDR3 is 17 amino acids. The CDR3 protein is CSVEPPWAHFKDYGYTF. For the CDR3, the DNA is TGCAGCGTTGAACCGCCGTGGGCCCATTTCAAGGACTATGGCTACACCTTC.

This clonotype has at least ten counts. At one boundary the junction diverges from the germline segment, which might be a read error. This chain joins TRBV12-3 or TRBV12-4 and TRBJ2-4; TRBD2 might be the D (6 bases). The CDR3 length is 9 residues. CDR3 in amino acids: CASRDQAGW. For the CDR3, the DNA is TGTGCCAGCAGGGATCAAGCGGGCTGG.